This T cell receptor (beta chain) stems from a study of shared clonotypes between healthy human individuals. General study results and limits: Compared with memory subsets, naive subsets generally had larger estimated richness. Expectations were that clonotype sharing among donors would be affected by sequencing depth.

Assay used: immunoSEQ multiplex PCR; TCRdb lists only in-frame clones, some missing. The sample includes roughly 570,000 clones, 98% of them seen just once. Remarks on this clone: The antigen remains undetermined.

Germline lookup yields CDR1 GTSNPN and CDR2 SVGIG (reference sequence). The CDR3 spans 15 residues. The junction had 11 bases not matched to a gene; V was cut back by 5 bases and J by 4 bases. Selected positively for CCR7 and CD45RO-negative, naive CD8 cells excluded terminally differentiated effector memory CD45RA+ cells. This TCR was recovered from a man younger than 40 in good health. V usage is TRBV30 and J usage is TRBJ2-7; 10 bases map to TRBD2. Material for sequencing was naive CD8+ T cells sorted from blood. The CDR3 region is CAWVPLAGGGYEQYF. CDR3 DNA: TGTGCCTGGGTCCCGTTAGCGGGAGGTGGGTACGAGCAGTACTTC.